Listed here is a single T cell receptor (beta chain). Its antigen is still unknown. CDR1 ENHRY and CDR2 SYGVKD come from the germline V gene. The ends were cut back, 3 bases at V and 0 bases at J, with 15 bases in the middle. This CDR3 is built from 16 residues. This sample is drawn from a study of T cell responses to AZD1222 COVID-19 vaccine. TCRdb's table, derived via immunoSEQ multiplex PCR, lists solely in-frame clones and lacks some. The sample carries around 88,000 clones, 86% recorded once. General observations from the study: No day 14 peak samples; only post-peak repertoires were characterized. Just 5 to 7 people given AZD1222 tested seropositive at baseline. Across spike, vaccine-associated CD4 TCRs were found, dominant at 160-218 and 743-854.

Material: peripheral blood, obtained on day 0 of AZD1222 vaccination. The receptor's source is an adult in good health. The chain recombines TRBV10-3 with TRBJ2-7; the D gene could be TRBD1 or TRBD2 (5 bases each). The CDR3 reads CAISEPGTASSYEQYF. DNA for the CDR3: TGTGCCATCAGTGAACCCGGGACCGCGAGCTCCTACGAGCAGTACTTC.